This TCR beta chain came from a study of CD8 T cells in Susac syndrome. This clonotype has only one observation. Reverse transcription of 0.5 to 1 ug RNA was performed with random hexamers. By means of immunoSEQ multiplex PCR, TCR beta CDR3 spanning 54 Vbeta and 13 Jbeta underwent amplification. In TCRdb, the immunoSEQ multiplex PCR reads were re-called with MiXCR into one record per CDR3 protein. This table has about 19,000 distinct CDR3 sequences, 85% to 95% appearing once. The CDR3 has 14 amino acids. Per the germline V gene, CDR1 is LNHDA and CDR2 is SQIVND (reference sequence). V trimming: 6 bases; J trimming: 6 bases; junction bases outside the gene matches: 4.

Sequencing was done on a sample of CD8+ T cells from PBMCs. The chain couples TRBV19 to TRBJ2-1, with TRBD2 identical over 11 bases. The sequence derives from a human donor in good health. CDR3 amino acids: CASRLAGGFNEQFF. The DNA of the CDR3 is TGTGCCAGTAGGCTAGCGGGAGGTTTCAATGAGCAGTTCTTC.